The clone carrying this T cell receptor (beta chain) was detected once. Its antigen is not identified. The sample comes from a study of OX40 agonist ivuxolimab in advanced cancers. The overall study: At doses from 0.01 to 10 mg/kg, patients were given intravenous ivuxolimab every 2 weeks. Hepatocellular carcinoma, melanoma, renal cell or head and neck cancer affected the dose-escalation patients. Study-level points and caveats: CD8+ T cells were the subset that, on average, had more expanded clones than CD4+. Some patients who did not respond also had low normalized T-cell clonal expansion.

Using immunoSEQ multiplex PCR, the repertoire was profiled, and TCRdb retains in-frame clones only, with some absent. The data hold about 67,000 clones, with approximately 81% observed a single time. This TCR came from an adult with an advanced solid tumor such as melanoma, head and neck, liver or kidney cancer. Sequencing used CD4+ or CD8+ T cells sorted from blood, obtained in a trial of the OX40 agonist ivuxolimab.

CDR3 bases: TGTGCCAGCTCACCGCAAACCGGGATAGCCAAAAACATTCAGTACTTC. Its translation is CASSPQTGIAKNIQYF. The chain couples TRBV18 to TRBJ2-4, with D maybe TRBD2 (5 bases). This CDR3 is built from 16 residues. V was shortened by 3 bases and J by 0 bases, with 12 bases between the two germline ends. The V gene's germline CDR1 is KGHSH and CDR2 LQKENI.